These 2 T cell receptor beta chains were all obtained from the same sample, sequenced in a study of blood T cell repertoires in COVID-19. Assay: immunoSEQ multiplex PCR; the TCRdb copy retains only in-frame clones and omits some. The data hold some 230,000 clones, with more than 75% observed a single time. Sequencing used peripheral blood. All receptors derive from a man in his forties or fifties who had recovered from COVID-19.

This chain joins TRBV28 and TRBJ1-2, with 7 bases aligning to TRBD1. Germline V gives CDR1 MDHEN, CDR2 SYDVKM. The CDR3 contains 14 residues. V shed 8 bases, J shed 1 base, and the junction held 7 bases outside the gene matches. As DNA, the CDR3 is TGTGCCAGCTTTACGGGGACAGTTAACTATGGCTACACCTTC. Translating gives CASFTGTVNYGYTF.

The chain links TRBV19 to TRBJ2-4; 8 nucleotides match TRBD1. V lost 6 bases and J lost 0; bases outside the gene matches: 10. Germline loops: CDR1 LNHDA, CDR2 SQIVND (reference sequence). This CDR3 is built from 17 residues. The CDR3 protein is CASRETGDFLAKNIQYF. The CDR3 DNA sequence: TGTGCCAGTAGGGAGACAGGGGACTTCCTAGCCAAAAACATTCAGTACTTC.